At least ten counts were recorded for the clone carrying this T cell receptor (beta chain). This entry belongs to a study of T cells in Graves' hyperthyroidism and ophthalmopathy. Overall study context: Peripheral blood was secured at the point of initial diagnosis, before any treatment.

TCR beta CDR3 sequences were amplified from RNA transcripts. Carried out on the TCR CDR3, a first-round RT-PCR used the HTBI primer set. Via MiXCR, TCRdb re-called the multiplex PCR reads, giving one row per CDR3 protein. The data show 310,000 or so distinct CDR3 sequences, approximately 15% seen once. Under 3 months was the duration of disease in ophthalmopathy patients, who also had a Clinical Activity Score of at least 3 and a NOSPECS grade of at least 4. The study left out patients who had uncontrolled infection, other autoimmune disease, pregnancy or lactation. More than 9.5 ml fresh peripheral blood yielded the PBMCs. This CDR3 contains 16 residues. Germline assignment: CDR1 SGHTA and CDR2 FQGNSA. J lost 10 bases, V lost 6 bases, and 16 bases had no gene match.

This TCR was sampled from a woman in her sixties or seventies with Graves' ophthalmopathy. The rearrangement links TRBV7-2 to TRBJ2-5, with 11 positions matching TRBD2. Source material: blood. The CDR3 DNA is TGTGCCAGCAGTCCCCAAATAGCGGGGGGGCTGGTTGGCCAGTACTTC. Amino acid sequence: CASSPQIAGGLVGQYF.